A single sample gave rise to the 30 T cell receptor beta chains below, sequenced in a study of early T cells in non-severe SARS-CoV-2 infection. In TCRdb, the 5' RACE reads were re-called with MiXCR into one record per CDR3 protein. This sample yields approximately 69,000 distinct CDR3 sequences, of which 10% to 12% are seen a single time; about 5.8% belongs to the top ten. This specimen consisted of whole blood, obtained at baseline. The receptors derive from an adult who was a healthcare worker with PCR-confirmed SARS-CoV-2 infection or an uninfected control (not recorded which).

This clonotype was detected only a few times. The CDR3 protein is CASSLPSLNEQFF. The CDR3 DNA follows: TGTGCCAGCAGCTTACCTAGCTTGAATGAGCAGTTCTTC. The rearrangement joins TRBV11-2 to TRBJ2-1; TRBD2 is a possible D gene (5 bases). The CDR3 totals 13 residues. Trimming took 2 bases from V and 7 from J, leaving 9 bases between them. Germline loops: CDR1 SGHAT, CDR2 FQNNGV.

This chain connects TRBV5-4 to TRBJ2-2; TRBD2 matches 8 bases. The CDR3 contains 16 residues. CDR1 and CDR2 from the germline V gene are SGHNT and YYREEE (reference sequence). With V trimmed by 3 bases and J by 4 bases, 8 bases remained unmatched. The CDR3 sequence: CASSSAASGFTGELFF. The CDR3 DNA reads TGTGCCAGCAGCTCCGCGGCTAGCGGGTTCACCGGGGAGCTGTTTTTT.

This clonotype was detected only a few times. The V and J genes are TRBV3-1 and TRBJ2-2; 12 bases agree with TRBD2. Per germline, CDR1 LGHDT and CDR2 YNNKEL (reference sequence). This CDR3 is 15 amino acids long. The junction had 6 bases not matched to a gene; V was cut back by 9 bases and J by 4 bases. This chain's CDR3 is CASELAGGSTGELFF. The CDR3 DNA reads as TGTGCCAGTGAACTAGCGGGAGGATCCACCGGGGAGCTGTTTTTT.

The chain employs TRBV27 and TRBJ1-4, with D hard to call. The CDR3 is 16 residues long. The ends were cut back, 6 bases at V and 8 bases at J, with 22 bases in the middle. Germline CDR1 MNHEY, CDR2 SMNVEV (reference sequence). Written as DNA, the CDR3 is TGTGCCAGCAGCCAAAGAAATCCCGGAGGTCACGAAAAACTGTTTTTT. The encoded protein is CASSQRNPGGHEKLFF.

At least ten counts were recorded for this clonotype. The chain links TRBV29-1 to TRBJ2-7, with 7 bases that match TRBD1. The CDR3 spans 14 residues. Looked up from germline, CDR1 is SQVTM and CDR2 is ANQGSEA. V gave up 0 bases and J gave up 3 bases; unmatched junction bases: 5. DNA for the CDR3: TGCAGCGTTGAAGAACCGGGACAGAGCTACGAGCAGTACTTC. Translated: CSVEEPGQSYEQYF.

This clonotype was recorded at least ten times. The V gene is TRBV15, the J gene TRBJ1-1, with D hard to call. The length of the CDR3 is 15 residues. The V end lost 5 bases, the J end lost 1 base, and 14 bases lay between the germline ends. Germline V gene lookup returns CDR1 LNHNV and CDR2 YYDKDF (reference sequence). DNA of the CDR3: TGTGCCACCAGCGCAAGAGGTACGGGGAACACTGAAGCTTTCTTT. This gives the protein CATSARGTGNTEAFF.

This clonotype was detected ten times or more. CDR3 DNA sequence: TGTGCCATCAGTGAGTCCCGGGGGGTCCCCGGGGAGCTGTTTTTT. Amino acids: CAISESRGVPGELFF. V is TRBV10-3 and J is TRBJ2-2; 7 nucleotides match TRBD2. The CDR3 covers 15 residues. The V gene end was trimmed by 0 bases and the J gene end by 6 bases; junction bases not matched to a gene: 4. Germline loops: CDR1 ENHRY, CDR2 SYGVKD.

This clonotype was seen only a few times. The chain joins TRBV7-2 to TRBJ1-1; no reliable D call. Between the trimmed V and J ends, which lost 3 bases and 1 base, there was a span of 6 bases. This CDR3 has 13 residues. Germline values: CDR1 SGHTA, CDR2 FQGNSA. The CDR3 DNA reads as TGTGCCAGCAGCTTCTTAACGAACACTGAAGCTTTCTTT. Its protein product is CASSFLTNTEAFF. The entire variable domain, with the rest obtained from reference TRBV7-2 and TRBJ1-1, is as follows: GAGVSQSPSNKVTEKGKDVELRCDPISGHTALYWYRQSLGQGLEFLIYFQGNSAPDKSGLPSDRFSAERTGGSVSTLTIQRTQQEDSAVYLCASSFLTNTEAFFGQGTRLTVV.

The CDR3 coding sequence is TGCAGTGCTAGAGATATTTTTTCCGGGTCAGACTCCCCATATGGCTACACCTTC. Residues: CSARDIFSGSDSPYGYTF. The rearrangement links TRBV20-1 to TRBJ1-2; D unclear. From germline, CDR1 is DFQATT and CDR2 SNEGSKA (reference sequence). The ends were cut back, 0 bases at V and 5 bases at J, with 25 bases in the middle. CDR3 length: 18 residues.

The chain joins TRBV20-1 to TRBJ2-3; D remains ambiguous. Looked up from germline, CDR1 is DFQATT and CDR2 is SNEGSKA (reference sequence). The CDR3 has 11 residues. V was clipped by 5 bases and J by 2 bases, with 5 bases between them. Here the CDR3 DNA reads TGCAGTGCTCCAGACACAGATACGCAGTATTTT. Translation: CSAPDTDTQYF.

This clonotype has ten or more counts. The gene calls are TRBV7-9 and TRBJ2-5; possible D gene TRBD2, 6 bases. Trimming took off 7 bases at V and 3 bases at J, with 15 bases between the two ends. The CDR3 length is 14 residues. Looked up from germline, CDR1 is SEHNR and CDR2 is FQNEAQ (reference sequence). The CDR3 sequence: CASTTRASEETQYF. The CDR3 coding sequence is TGTGCCAGCACCACGCGGGCTAGCGAAGAGACCCAGTACTTC.

This clonotype was seen only a few times. The chain links TRBV24-1 to TRBJ2-1, with 8 nucleotides matching TRBD2. The V and J ends lost 5 bases and 3 bases, in that order; junction bases with no gene match: 5. The length of the CDR3 is 15 residues. Germline V lookup: CDR1 KGHDR, CDR2 SFDVKD. The CDR3 sequence: CATSAGGQHYNEQFF. The DNA of the CDR3 is TGTGCCACCAGTGCGGGAGGGCAACACTACAATGAGCAGTTCTTC.

V usage is TRBV20-1 and J usage is TRBJ2-7; D may be TRBD2 (7 bases). V lost 5 bases and J lost 3, with 17 bases in between. The CDR3 is 14 amino acids. Germline CDR1 reads DFQATT; CDR2 reads SNEGSKA (reference sequence). For the CDR3, the DNA is TGCAGTGCTGCGGGGGCAGGGTTTAGCTACGAGCAGTACTTC. Its translation: CSAAGAGFSYEQYF.

This clonotype was seen a few times. The rearrangement links TRBV7-2 to TRBJ1-1; 9 nucleotides match TRBD1. The CDR3 runs to 13 residues. V dropped 5 bases and J dropped 6; count of bases not matched to a gene: 4. Germline CDR1 is SGHTA and CDR2 is FQGNSA. CDR3 loop: CASSKQGASEAFF. The CDR3 DNA reads TGTGCCAGCAGCAAACAGGGGGCATCTGAAGCTTTCTTT.

This chain links TRBV11-3 with TRBJ2-5; TRBD1 agrees at 10 bases. The germline V gene has CDR1 SGHNT and CDR2 YENEEA. V shed 5 bases, J shed 5 bases, and the junction held 5 bases outside the gene matches. The CDR3 consists of 14 residues. This CDR3 reads CASSETGGLETQYF. The CDR3 bases are TGTGCCAGCAGCGAGACAGGGGGCTTGGAGACCCAGTACTTC.

This clonotype was observed a handful of times. This CDR3 reads CASSLFGGMTGELFF. As DNA, the CDR3 is TGTGCCAGCAGCTTATTCGGGGGAATGACCGGGGAGCTGTTTTTT. The gene calls are TRBV11-2 and TRBJ2-2; a weak D match, TRBD2 (6 bases). CDR1 is SGHAT and CDR2 is FQNNGV in the germline V gene. Trimming took off 2 bases at V and 5 bases at J, with 12 bases between the two ends. The CDR3 has 15 amino acids.

This clonotype was found many times. The chain is built from TRBV7-9 and TRBJ2-1; D perhaps matches TRBD2 (5 bases). V was clipped by 2 bases and J by 8 bases, with 10 bases between them. This CDR3 has 13 residues. The V gene's germline CDR1 is SEHNR and CDR2 FQNEAQ (reference sequence). CDR3 residues: CASSLPGFYEQFF. CDR3 DNA sequence: TGTGCCAGCAGCTTACCGGGGTTCTATGAGCAGTTCTTC. The full variable domain, rest sourced from reference TRBV7-9 and TRBJ2-1, is DTGVSQNPRHKITKRGQNVTFRCDPISEHNRLYWYRQTLGQGPEFLTYFQNEAQLEKSRLLSDRFSAERPKGSFSTLEIQRTEQGDSAMYLCASSLPGFYEQFFGPGTRLTVL.

This clonotype was recorded a few times. V is TRBV6-1 and J is TRBJ2-5; the D is unclear. The V end lost 1 base, the J end lost 6 bases, and 9 bases lay between the germline ends. The CDR3 totals 13 residues. Per germline, CDR1 MNHNS and CDR2 SASEGT. CDR3 nucleotides: TGTGCCAGCAGTGAAGAGCGCTTGAAGACCCAGTACTTC. Encoded protein: CASSEERLKTQYF.

This sequence joins TRBV7-3 and TRBJ2-3; D may be TRBD2 (5 bases). The CDR3 runs to 13 residues. Trimming left V 3 bases short and J 3 bases short, with 7 bases between. The germline V gene has CDR1 SGHTA and CDR2 FQGTGA. This CDR3 reads CASSFRGTDTQYF. Here the CDR3 DNA reads TGTGCCAGCAGCTTCCGGGGAACAGATACGCAGTATTTT.

The rearrangement links TRBV7-2 to TRBJ1-2; D is uncertain. Deletions cut 5 bases from V and 0 bases from J, with 19 bases between. Germline V lookup: CDR1 SGHTA, CDR2 FQGNSA. This CDR3 is 17 amino acids long. The chain's CDR3 is CASSLTANEATNYGYTF. DNA of the CDR3: TGTGCCAGCAGCCTTACTGCGAACGAAGCAACTAACTATGGCTACACCTTC.

This clonotype was seen only a few times. V and J are TRBV12-3 or TRBV12-4 and TRBJ1-3; D call uncertain. The CDR3 covers 11 residues. Trimming pared 7 bases from V and 7 bases from J, leaving 8 bases between. The CDR3 DNA reads as TGTGCCAGCACCCATGGGAACACCATATATTTT. This gives the protein CASTHGNTIYF.

This clonotype was found once. The V gene is TRBV30, the J gene TRBJ2-3; the D gene could be TRBD1 or TRBD2 (6 bases each). V lost 5 bases, J lost 0 bases, and 15 bases lay in between. CDR1 GTSNPN and CDR2 SVGIG come from the germline V gene (reference sequence). This CDR3 is 15 amino acids long. CDR3 protein: CAWSTGAASTDTQYF. CDR3 in DNA: TGTGCCTGGTCGACGGGGGCTGCGAGCACAGATACGCAGTATTTT.

This clonotype showed up just a few times. The chain joins TRBV11-1 to TRBJ2-3; no reliable D call. This CDR3 spans 15 amino acids. V lost 5 bases to trimming and J lost 0 bases, with 12 bases between them. The V gene's germline CDR1 is SGHAT and CDR2 FQDESV (reference sequence). CDR3 DNA sequence: TGTGCCAGCAGCCCATCCCCCAAGAGCACAGATACGCAGTATTTT. It specifies CASSPSPKSTDTQYF.

This clonotype occurred many times. The rearrangement joins TRBV6-8 to TRBJ2-7, with TRBD2 identical over 7 bases. Germline values: CDR1 MNHGY, CDR2 SAAAGT. V was clipped by 2 bases and J by 7 bases; unmatched bases: 8. The CDR3 sequence is 14 residues long. CDR3 DNA: TGTGCCAGCAGTTACCACGCGGGAGTCAAGGAGCAGTACTTC. This encodes CASSYHAGVKEQYF.

About this clonotype: One end of the junction does not line up with germline, which may come from a read error. The chain employs TRBV9 and TRBJ2-7, with D possibly being TRBD2 (5 bases). From germline, CDR1 is SGDLS and CDR2 YYNGEE. The CDR3 spans 13 residues. Written as DNA, the CDR3 is TGTGGCAGCGCTCCCGGAGGTTCCTACGAGCAGTACTTC. Translation gives CGSAPGGSYEQYF.

This clonotype was recorded many times. CDR3 region: CASSRTASSYEQYF. CDR3 DNA: TGTGCCAGCAGCCGGACAGCGAGCTCCTACGAGCAGTACTTC. The chain uses TRBV11-2 and TRBJ2-7; the D gene is possibly TRBD1 (6 bases). Trimming took 5 bases from V and 0 from J, leaving 11 bases between them. The CDR3 runs to 14 residues. CDR1 and CDR2 (germline): SGHAT, FQNNGV.

V usage is TRBV7-2 and J usage is TRBJ2-7, with D possibly called TRBD1 or TRBD2 (6 bases each). Germline CDR1 and CDR2: SGHTA and FQGNSA. CDR3 length: 14 amino acids. V lost 3 bases and J lost 3, with 12 bases in between. CDR3 loop: CASSFSRGGYEQYF. The CDR3 DNA follows: TGTGCCAGCAGCTTCAGCAGGGGAGGCTACGAGCAGTACTTC.

This clonotype was picked up many times. The chain is built from TRBV21-1 and TRBJ1-1; the tabulated D call, TRBD1, remains unverified against the DNA. TRBV21-1 is noted as a pseudogene. The CDR3 covers 13 residues. The CDR3: CASSKTRGTEAFF. DNA of the CDR3: TGTGCCAGCAGCAAAACTAGGGGGACTGAAGCTTTCTTT.

This clonotype was observed a handful of times. V and J are TRBV5-4 and TRBJ1-1; a weak D match, TRBD1 (6 bases). CDR3 size: 13 residues. CDR1 is SGHNT, CDR2 YYREEE, per germline (reference sequence). The V gene lost 2 bases and the J gene lost 12 bases, with 17 bases spanning the gap. CDR3 DNA sequence: TGTGCCAGCAGCTTAGGGTACGAACAGGGAACTTTCTTT. This gives the protein CASSLGYEQGTFF.

The chain joins TRBV10-3 to TRBJ2-1; tentative D call: TRBD2 (6 bases). The CDR3 spans 13 residues. Germline V gene sequence: CDR1 ENHRY, CDR2 SYGVKD. V was clipped by 6 bases and J by 6 bases, with 12 bases between them. DNA of the CDR3: TGTGCCATCAGAGGGGACTTACCCAATGAGCAGTTCTTC. It translates to CAIRGDLPNEQFF.